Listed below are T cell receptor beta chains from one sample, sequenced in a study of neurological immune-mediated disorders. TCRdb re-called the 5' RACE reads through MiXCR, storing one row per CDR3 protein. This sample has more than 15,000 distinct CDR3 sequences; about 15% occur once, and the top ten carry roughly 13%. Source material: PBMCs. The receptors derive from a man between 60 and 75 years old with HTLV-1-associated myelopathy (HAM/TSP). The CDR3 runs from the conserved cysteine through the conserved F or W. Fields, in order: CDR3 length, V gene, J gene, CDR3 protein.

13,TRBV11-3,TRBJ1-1,CASSLRPNTEAFF
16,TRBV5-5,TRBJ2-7,CASSMTMGQGFYEQYF
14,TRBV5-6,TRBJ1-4,CASSLEGWDEKLFF
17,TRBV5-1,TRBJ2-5,CASSLARGGHPQETQYF
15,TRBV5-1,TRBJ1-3,CASSLAPWGGNTIHF
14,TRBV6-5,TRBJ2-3,CASSGPSYSDTQYF
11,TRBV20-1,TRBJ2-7,CSARDTYEQYF
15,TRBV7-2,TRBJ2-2,CASSGLAGGSGELFF
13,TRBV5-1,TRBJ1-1,CASGSPGTTEAFF
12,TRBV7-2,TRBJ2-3,CASSLTEDTQYF
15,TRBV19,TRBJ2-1,CASSMGGKPYNEQFF
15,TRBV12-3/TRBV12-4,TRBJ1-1,CASSPYAGESTEAFF
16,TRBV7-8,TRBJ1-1,CASSARRDRGRTEAFF
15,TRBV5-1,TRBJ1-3,CASSSSGTQTDTIYF
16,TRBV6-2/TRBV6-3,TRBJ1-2,CASSYSGRGSLYGYTF
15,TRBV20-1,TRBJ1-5,CSASRGQGAGQPQHF
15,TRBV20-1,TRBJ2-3,CSARILQGGTDTQYF
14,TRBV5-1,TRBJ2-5,CASARARPEETQYF
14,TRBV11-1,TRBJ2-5,CASSYLTGLETQYF
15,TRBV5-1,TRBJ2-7,CASSSGTGISYEQYF
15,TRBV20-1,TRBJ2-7,CSARVPSRVIYEQYF
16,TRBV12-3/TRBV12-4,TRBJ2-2,CASSQMGAPDTGELFF
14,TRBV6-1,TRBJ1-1,CASGGQGGYTEAFF
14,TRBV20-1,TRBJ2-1,CSVLSGISYNEQFF
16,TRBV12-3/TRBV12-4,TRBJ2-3,CASSLGSGGRTDTQYF
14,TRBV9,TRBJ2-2,CASGGGINTGELFF
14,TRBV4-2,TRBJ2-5,CASSPRGGQETQYF
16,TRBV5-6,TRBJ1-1,CASSPGGGALNTEAFF